The 26 T cell receptor beta chains reported below all come from one sample, sequenced in a study of TIL therapy for anti-PD-1-resistant metastatic lung cancer. This was the immunoSEQ v3 assay. Sequencing was performed with immunoSEQ multiplex PCR; in TCRdb, only in-frame clones are kept and a portion is missing. The sample carries under 100,000 clones, about two thirds recorded once. Stated time point: pre-treatment sample, taken before nivolumab and TIL therapy. Most excised metastases sampled were pleural nodules or supraclavicular lymph nodes. Sequences were derived from tumor tissue, sampled at baseline. The origin of the receptors is a person aged 25 to 85 with non-small cell lung cancer.

This chain joins TRBV11-2 and TRBJ2-7; D is perhaps TRBD2 (7 bases). This CDR3 is built from 17 residues. The V and J ends lost 3 bases and 2 bases respectively, with 20 bases between them. Germline CDR1 reads SGHAT; CDR2 reads FQNNGV. CDR3 nucleotide sequence: TGTGCCAGCAGCTTGAAGGGAGGGTGGGGGGCCACCTACGAGCAGTACTTC. Its protein product is CASSLKGGWGATYEQYF.

In this sample, this clone turned up once. Distinct nucleotide sequences in the sample also encode this CDR3. V and J are TRBV27 and TRBJ2-7; the D call may be TRBD1 or TRBD2 (7 bases each). Trimming took 5 bases from V and 2 from J, leaving 19 bases between them. The CDR3 spans 16 residues. CDR1 is MNHEY and CDR2 is SMNVEV in the germline V gene (reference sequence). CDR3 in amino acids: CASSLRGGGGTYEQYF. The DNA for the CDR3 is TGTGCCAGCAGTCTCAGAGGGGGAGGGGGCACCTACGAGCAGTACTTC.

The gene calls are TRBV7-2 and TRBJ1-3; no firm D call. With 5 bases removed from V and 4 bases from J, the gap between germline ends came to 15 bases. CDR1 and CDR2 from the germline V gene are SGHTA and FQGNSA. This CDR3 spans 15 amino acids. CDR3 nucleotides: TGTGCCAGCAGCCGCGGCAACGGGAAAGGAAACACCATATATTTT. Translated, it gives CASSRGNGKGNTIYF.

The V and J genes are TRBV28 and TRBJ2-7; 10 nucleotides match TRBD1. The length of the CDR3 is 15 residues. Germline V gene sequence: CDR1 MDHEN, CDR2 SYDVKM. V gave up 2 bases and J gave up 5 bases; unmatched junction bases: 6. For the CDR3, the DNA is TGTGCCAGCAGTTTAGGACAGGGGGTTCCCCACGAGCAGTACTTC. Translated: CASSLGQGVPHEQYF.

The CDR3 sequence: CASSLSLGGTDTQYF. CDR3 sequence (DNA): TGTGCCAGCAGCCTTTCTCTAGGGGGCACAGATACGCAGTATTTT. This chain uses TRBV7-3 with TRBJ2-3; possible D gene TRBD1, 5 bases. Per the germline V gene, CDR1 is SGHTA and CDR2 is FQGTGA. With 5 bases removed from V and 1 base from J, the gap between germline ends came to 13 bases. CDR3 length: 15 amino acids.

The V gene is TRBV19, the J gene TRBJ1-5; D might be TRBD1 (6 bases). Germline loops: CDR1 LNHDA, CDR2 SQIVND (reference sequence). Trimming took off 5 bases at V and 7 bases at J, with 15 bases between the two ends. The CDR3 has 14 residues. The CDR3 DNA is TGTGCCAGTAGTCCTCTTACAGGGTGGCAGCCCCAGCATTTT. Translated, it gives CASSPLTGWQPQHF. The complete variable domain, with remaining parts taken from reference TRBV19 and TRBJ1-5, reads DGGITQSPKYLFRKEGQNVTLSCEQNLNHDAMYWYRQDPGQGLRLIYYSQIVNDFQKGDIAEGYSVSREKKESFPLTVTSAQKNPTAFYLCASSPLTGWQPQHFGDGTRLSIL.

This chain joins TRBV12-3 or TRBV12-4 and TRBJ2-3; D uncertain. The CDR3 has 13 residues. V lost 3 bases and J 3 bases, leaving 7 bases between the germline ends. This CDR3 reads CASSFGSTDTQYF. The CDR3 region has the DNA TGTGCCAGCAGTTTCGGGTCGACAGATACGCAGTATTTT.

The V gene is TRBV11-2, the J gene TRBJ1-1; D call uncertain. The CDR3 loop spans 12 amino acids. Germline CDR1 is SGHAT and CDR2 is FQNNGV. V lost 3 bases and J lost 11, with 13 bases in between. CDR3 amino acids: CASSFSFGDAFF. CDR3 DNA sequence: TGTGCCAGCAGCTTTTCTTTTGGGGATGCTTTCTTT.

V is TRBV7-9 and J is TRBJ2-7; tentatively, D is TRBD2 (5 bases). The CDR3 covers 12 residues. Germline V CDR1 and CDR2: SEHNR, FQNEAQ (reference sequence). Trimming left V 0 bases short and J 7 bases short, with 7 bases between. The CDR3 nucleotides read TGTGCCAGCAGCTTAGCTCCGGGGGAGCAGTACTTC. Protein: CASSLAPGEQYF.

The gene calls are TRBV2 and TRBJ1-5, with D maybe TRBD1 (6 bases). Trimming took 5 bases from V and 3 from J, leaving 14 bases between them. Germline CDR1 SNHLY, CDR2 FYNNEI. The CDR3 sequence is 15 residues long. The CDR3 DNA is TGTGCCAGCAGTAGACTCCGGGACAACAATCAGCCCCAGCATTTT. Amino acid sequence: CASSRLRDNNQPQHF.

Ten or more counts support this clone. As DNA, the CDR3 is TGCGCCAGCAGCCAAGAAGGGGCCCAGAATGAAAAACTGTTTTTT. Protein product: CASSQEGAQNEKLFF. The V and J genes are TRBV4-1 and TRBJ1-4; tentatively, D is TRBD1 (5 bases). The CDR3 is 15 residues long. Germline CDR1 and CDR2: MGHRA and YSYEKL. The ends were cut back, 0 bases at V and 5 bases at J, with 10 bases in the middle.

The V call is TRBV5-4, the J call TRBJ2-6; a possible D gene is TRBD1 (6 bases). With 3 bases removed from V and 2 bases from J, the gap between germline ends came to 12 bases. The V gene's germline CDR1 is SGHNT and CDR2 YYREEE (reference sequence). This CDR3 contains 16 residues. The CDR3 sequence is CASSWARGAGANVLTF. The CDR3 region has the DNA TGTGCCAGCAGCTGGGCCAGGGGCGCTGGGGCCAACGTCCTGACTTTC.

The chain combines TRBV3-1 (or the pseudogene TRBV3-2) with TRBJ2-5; 9 bases are shared with TRBD2. With 4 bases clipped from V and 6 bases from J, the junction kept 12 bases outside the gene matches. The germline CDR1 and CDR2 sequences are LGHDT and YNNKEL (reference sequence). CDR3 length: 16 amino acids. Written as DNA, the CDR3 is TGTGCCAGCAGCCCCGAAGGGCGGGGGGGCCTAAAGACCCAGTACTTC. Amino acids: CASSPEGRGGLKTQYF.

J is TRBJ2-2 and V is TRBV6-6, with D possibly being TRBD1 or TRBD2 (5 bases each). Trimming stripped 8 bases from V and 5 bases from J, with 12 bases between. In germline, CDR1 is MNHNY, CDR2 SVGAGI (reference sequence). There are 13 residues in the CDR3. The DNA of the CDR3 is TGTGCCAGCGAGGGGAGAGGGACCGGGGAGCTGTTTTTT. Translation gives CASEGRGTGELFF.

The chain couples TRBV12-3 or TRBV12-4 to TRBJ2-5; a possible D gene is TRBD2 (5 bases). Between the trimmed V and J ends, which lost 7 bases and 7 bases, there was a span of 13 bases. CDR3 length equals 12 residues. CDR3: CASNQDSGTQYF. CDR3 DNA sequence: TGTGCCAGCAACCAGGACTCCGGGACCCAGTACTTC.

This clone came up a few times. This chain joins TRBV5-6 and TRBJ1-4, with 10 bases fitting TRBD1. Germline V CDR1 and CDR2: SGHDT, YYEEEE. The CDR3 extends over 16 amino acids. V shed 2 bases, J shed 7 bases, and the junction held 8 bases outside the gene matches. The CDR3 loop reads CASSLDRTGGSEKLFF. The CDR3 nucleotides are TGTGCCAGCAGCTTAGATCGGACAGGGGGAAGTGAAAAACTGTTTTTT.

The J gene is TRBJ2-7, the V gene TRBV7-9, with a possible D match to TRBD1 (5 bases). Trimming removed 7 bases at V and 5 bases at J, with 18 bases between. The CDR3 has 14 residues. Germline V lookup: CDR1 SEHNR, CDR2 FQNEAQ (reference sequence). As DNA, the CDR3 is TGTGCCAGCACCGAATCAGGGATCCCCCACGAGCAGTACTTC. Its protein product is CASTESGIPHEQYF.

The gene calls are TRBV27 and TRBJ2-3; 9 nucleotides match TRBD1. In germline, CDR1 is MNHEY, CDR2 SMNVEV (reference sequence). The V gene end was trimmed by 5 bases and the J gene end by 5 bases; junction bases not matched to a gene: 14. CDR3 length: 17 residues. CDR3 region: CASSPSRTGQGLDTQYF. CDR3 in DNA: TGTGCCAGCAGTCCGTCCCGGACCGGACAGGGGTTAGATACGCAGTATTTT.

The V call is TRBV5-3, the J call TRBJ2-7; 11 bases map to TRBD1. TRBV5-3 is placed among ORFs of uncertain function. The ends lost 0 bases at V and 2 bases at J; junction bases unmatched: 1. This CDR3 has 15 residues. In DNA form, the CDR3 reads TGTGCCAGAAGCTTGGCGGGACAGGGGGCCTACGAGCAGTACTTC. Translating gives CARSLAGQGAYEQYF.

The genes are TRBV9 and TRBJ2-3, with D unresolved. The CDR3 totals 16 residues. Trimming cost V 0 bases and J 0 bases, with 11 bases left between them. Germline CDR1 and CDR2: SGDLS and YYNGEE. CDR3 sequence (DNA): TGTGCCAGCAGCGTAGTTTGGGGAACTAGCACAGATACGCAGTATTTT. Translation gives CASSVVWGTSTDTQYF.

This chain connects TRBV28 to TRBJ1-1; 10 bases are a match to TRBD1. CDR3 length: 15 residues. Germline loops: CDR1 MDHEN, CDR2 SYDVKM. With 3 bases clipped from V and 7 bases from J, the junction kept 8 bases outside the gene matches. CDR3 sequence: CASSFGDRGPGEAFF. The CDR3 region has the DNA TGTGCCAGCAGTTTTGGGGACAGGGGTCCGGGTGAAGCTTTCTTT.

The CDR3 nucleotides are TGTGCCAGCAGTTCTGCCCACCGACCGGGTGAGCAGTTCTTC. Translating it yields CASSSAHRPGEQFF. This rearrangement joins TRBV7-9 to TRBJ2-1, with D hard to call. In germline, CDR1 is SEHNR, CDR2 FQNEAQ (reference sequence). The CDR3 runs to 14 residues. V was trimmed by 6 bases and J by 9 bases, leaving 18 bases between them. The variable domain in full, completed from reference TRBV7-9 and TRBJ2-1, reads DTGVSQNPRHKITKRGQNVTFRCDPISEHNRLYWYRQTLGQGPEFLTYFQNEAQLEKSRLLSDRFSAERPKGSFSTLEIQRTEQGDSAMYLCASSSAHRPGEQFFGPGTRLTVL.

A remark on this clone: This specimen includes other DNA sequences encoding the same CDR3. This sequence joins TRBV10-2 and TRBJ1-1; no reliable D call. V was trimmed by 6 bases and J by 1 base, leaving 9 bases between them. The CDR3 consists of 13 residues. Germline CDR1 reads WSHSY; CDR2 reads SAAADI. The CDR3 nucleotides read TGCGCCAGCAGGCAGAGTAAGAACACTGAAGCTTTCTTT. Translated, it gives CASRQSKNTEAFF.

Note on this clone: At the DNA level, this CDR3 is encoded by other sequences in the same sample as well. This chain links TRBV5-1 with TRBJ2-7; D not certain. The CDR3 is 11 amino acids. Trimming removed 2 bases at V and 3 bases at J, with 3 bases between. Germline values: CDR1 SGHRS, CDR2 YFSETQ. The CDR3: CASSFGYEQYF. The CDR3 DNA follows: TGCGCCAGCAGCTTTGGCTACGAGCAGTACTTC.

Only a few counts were recorded for this clone. The rearrangement uses TRBV28 and TRBJ1-4, with 8 bases matching TRBD1. Per the germline V gene, CDR1 is MDHEN and CDR2 is SYDVKM. Unmatched junction bases numbered 12, after V lost 9 bases and J lost 12 bases. CDR3 size: 13 residues. The CDR3 here is CARGGTGFLELFF. CDR3 coding DNA: TGTGCCAGAGGGGGGACAGGATTTCTAGAACTGTTTTTT.

A single count supports this clone. The J gene is TRBJ1-6, the V gene TRBV6-5, with unresolved D. V lost 4 bases to trimming and J lost 1 base, with 11 bases between them. Germline loops: CDR1 MNHEY, CDR2 SVGAGI. The CDR3 has 16 amino acids. Written as DNA, the CDR3 is TGTGCCAGCAGTTCTCCGGCGACGTCCTATAATTCACCCCTCCACTTT. This gives the protein CASSSPATSYNSPLHF.